Presented here are 24 T cell receptor beta chains from one specimen sequenced in a study of blood T cells in healthy people across ages. The use of a sample-barcoded 5' primer and a J-beta primer mix characterized a second PCR of roughly 7 to 11 cycles. TCRdb reprocessed the 5' RACE reads via MiXCR and lists one record per CDR3 protein. This sample has over a million distinct CDR3 sequences, with approximately 38% found just once. The sample consisted of blood. These receptors were collected from a woman under 30 in good health.

The chain joins TRBV4-2 to TRBJ1-2; D remains unclear. This CDR3 contains 18 residues. V lost 0 bases, J lost 5 bases, and 22 bases lay in between. The germline CDR1 and CDR2 sequences are LGHNA and YNFKEQ. As DNA, the CDR3 is TGTGCCAGCAGCCAAGAAACGGGGATGGCCCAATCCTTTTATGGCTACACCTTC. Amino acid sequence: CASSQETGMAQSFYGYTF.

The chain recombines TRBV28 with TRBJ1-5, with TRBD1 matching 7 bases. Germline V CDR1 and CDR2: MDHEN, SYDVKM. V lost 5 bases to trimming and J lost 5 bases; unmatched junction nucleotides: 3. The CDR3 has 13 residues. CDR3: CASSGQADQPQHF. The CDR3 DNA reads as TGTGCCAGCAGTGGACAGGCAGATCAGCCCCAGCATTTT.

This clonotype was counted only a few times. The genes are TRBV6-7 and TRBJ2-7; 12 bases line up with TRBD2. TRBV6-7 is treated as an ORF (open reading frame) with a function not yet certain. CDR3 length: 17 residues. V shed 3 bases and J 1 base; nucleotides not matched to a gene: 7. The CDR3 nucleotides are TGTGCCAGCAGTTATCGGACTAGCGGGGCCGCGTCCTACGAGCAGTACTTC. Translating it yields CASSYRTSGAASYEQYF.

The chain uses TRBV6-5 and TRBJ1-2; D unclear. The CDR3 extends over 12 amino acids. Germline lookup yields CDR1 MNHEY and CDR2 SVGAGI. Trimming cost V 4 bases and J 10 bases, with 13 bases left between them. CDR3 sequence reads: CASSSPVGSYTF. Here the CDR3 DNA reads TGTGCCAGCAGTTCCCCAGTGGGGTCCTACACCTTC.

The chain joins TRBV14 to TRBJ1-5; D unresolved. This CDR3 contains 18 residues. CDR1 and CDR2 from the germline V gene are SGHDN and FVKESK. The V and J ends lost 4 bases and 1 base respectively, with 20 bases between them. In nucleotides, the CDR3 is TGTGCCAGCAGCCGAGACGAATCGGACCGGAAGAGCAATCAGCCCCAGCATTTT. Translating it yields CASSRDESDRKSNQPQHF.

The chain combines TRBV5-1 with TRBJ2-1; 15 positions agree with TRBD2. With V trimmed by 4 bases and J by 15 bases, 8 bases remained unmatched. The CDR3 consists of 14 residues. From germline, CDR1 is SGHRS and CDR2 YFSETQ. CDR3 region: CASSPGTSGGLWFF. The CDR3 DNA is TGCGCCAGCAGCCCCGGGACTAGCGGGGGGCTCTGGTTCTTC.

V is TRBV29-1 and J is TRBJ2-3; TRBD2 might be the D (7 bases). The CDR3 covers 18 residues. V lost 3 bases and J 4 bases, leaving 26 bases between the germline ends. Germline assignment: CDR1 SQVTM and CDR2 ANQGSEA. CDR3 DNA sequence: TGCAGCGTTGATGCCTTTGGGGGCTCGCGCGGGAGCCCAGATACGCAGTATTTT. Protein sequence: CSVDAFGGSRGSPDTQYF.

The table lists this clonotype with a few counts. The chain joins TRBV7-2 to TRBJ2-4; D tentatively reads TRBD1 or TRBD2 (5 bases each). V was cut by 3 bases and J by 0 bases, with 12 bases left in between. The germline V gene has CDR1 SGHTA and CDR2 FQGNSA. This CDR3 contains 16 residues. Here the CDR3 DNA reads TGTGCCAGCAGCTTGCCTGGGACGCTAGCCAAAAACATTCAGTACTTC. This sequence encodes CASSLPGTLAKNIQYF. The whole variable domain, remainder taken from reference TRBV7-2 and TRBJ2-4, is GAGVSQSPSNKVTEKGKDVELRCDPISGHTALYWYRQSLGQGLEFLIYFQGNSAPDKSGLPSDRFSAERTGGSVSTLTIQRTQQEDSAVYLCASSLPGTLAKNIQYFGAGTRLSVL.

The CDR3 sequence: CASSHPATSGGPRPYNEQYF. The CDR3 DNA is TGCGCCAGCAGCCATCCTGCGACTAGCGGGGGCCCCAGACCTTACAATGAGCAGTACTTC. J is TRBJ2-5 and V is TRBV4-1, with TRBD2 matching 12 bases. CDR3 length: 20 residues. V shed 3 bases and J 11 bases; nucleotides not matched to a gene: 25. Germline CDR1 and CDR2: MGHRA and YSYEKL.

The chain uses TRBV7-8 and TRBJ2-3, with 14 bases identical to TRBD2. The CDR3 consists of 17 residues. Losses at the gene ends were 5 bases for V and 4 bases for J; bases not matched to a gene: 8. Germline CDR1 is SGHVS and CDR2 is FQNEAQ. The DNA for the CDR3 is TGTGCCAGCAGCCGGGGACTAGCGGGAGTAAACGCAGATACGCAGTATTTT. Protein: CASSRGLAGVNADTQYF.

The chain couples TRBV30 to TRBJ2-7, with D tentatively TRBD2 (5 bases). V dropped 2 bases and J dropped 3 bases, with 11 bases sitting between them. Germline V gives CDR1 GTSNPN, CDR2 SVGIG (reference sequence). This CDR3 has 13 amino acids. The CDR3 sequence: CAWSSGVNYEQYF. The CDR3 DNA sequence: TGTGCCTGGAGTTCCGGGGTTAACTACGAGCAGTACTTC.

The V gene is TRBV7-8, the J gene TRBJ2-5; D might be TRBD2 (6 bases). Per the germline V gene, CDR1 is SGHVS and CDR2 is FQNEAQ. Trimming cost V 2 bases and J 4 bases, with 20 bases left between them. The CDR3 contains 17 residues. Here the CDR3 DNA reads TGTGCCAGCAGCTTACCCCAAGCGGGCCTCGGGGGAGAGACCCAGTACTTC. Residues: CASSLPQAGLGGETQYF.

The chain has TRBV10-2 and TRBJ1-2; no reliable D call. Trimming shortened V by 11 bases and J by 3 bases, and 10 bases separated the two germline ends. CDR1 and CDR2 from the germline V gene are WSHSY and SAAADI. CDR3 length: 11 amino acids. CDR3 nucleotides: TGCGCCGGTGGCGGAGACTATGGCTACACCTTC. It codes for CAGGGDYGYTF.

V is TRBV3-1 and J is TRBJ2-5; perhaps TRBD1 as D (6 bases). Trimming pared 10 bases from V and 1 base from J, leaving 13 bases between. CDR1 LGHDT and CDR2 YNNKEL come from the germline V gene (reference sequence). This CDR3 contains 13 residues. This chain's CDR3 is CATRRQAQETQYF. CDR3 nucleotides: TGTGCCACCAGACGACAGGCCCAAGAGACCCAGTACTTC.

This clonotype has only a few counts. This chain links TRBV28 with TRBJ2-7, with TRBD2 identical over 12 bases. This CDR3 is 17 amino acids long. From germline, CDR1 is MDHEN and CDR2 SYDVKM. V lost 4 bases and J lost 0; bases outside the gene matches: 7. CDR3 DNA: TGTGCCAGCAGTTCCTCGACTAGCGGGGGATACTCCTACGAGCAGTACTTC. It is translated as CASSSSTSGGYSYEQYF.

The rearrangement links TRBV20-1 to TRBJ2-7; D not resolved. The CDR3 is 12 amino acids. V gave up 4 bases and J gave up 5 bases, with 12 bases separating them. Germline assignment: CDR1 DFQATT and CDR2 SNEGSKA (reference sequence). DNA of the CDR3: TGCAGTGCTAAGGTACACAGAGACGAGCAGTACTTC. The encoded protein is CSAKVHRDEQYF.

This clonotype was seen a few times. The chain couples TRBV24-1 to TRBJ2-7; the D gene is possibly TRBD1 (6 bases). Germline V gene lookup returns CDR1 KGHDR and CDR2 SFDVKD. Trimming removed 4 bases at V and 0 bases at J, with 15 bases between. The CDR3 runs to 16 residues. The CDR3 nucleotides are TGTGCCACCAGTGACACTACAGGGACCGGCTCCTACGAGCAGTACTTC. It codes for CATSDTTGTGSYEQYF.

The rearrangement joins TRBV6-5 to TRBJ2-3; possible D gene TRBD1, 5 bases. Germline-derived CDR1 and CDR2 are MNHEY and SVGAGI. Trimming took 0 bases from V and 1 from J, leaving 17 bases between them. This CDR3 contains 18 residues. This CDR3 is CASSYSGQGLGRTDTQYF. CDR3 in DNA: TGTGCCAGCAGTTACTCCGGCCAGGGCTTGGGGCGCACAGATACGCAGTATTTT.

CDR3 residues: CASSLASGGAGTEAFF. As DNA, the CDR3 is TGTGCCAGCAGTTTGGCCTCAGGGGGCGCGGGCACTGAAGCTTTCTTT. The rearrangement joins TRBV28 to TRBJ1-1; 8 bases are a match to TRBD1. Looked up from germline, CDR1 is MDHEN and CDR2 is SYDVKM. The CDR3 consists of 16 residues. The ends lost 3 bases at V and 4 bases at J; junction bases unmatched: 10.

This clonotype came up a few times. The chain links TRBV6-1 to TRBJ1-3; D unclear. Germline values: CDR1 MNHNS, CDR2 SASEGT. V lost 1 base, J lost 0 bases, and 7 bases lay in between. CDR3 length: 15 residues. The CDR3 region has the DNA TGTGCCAGCAGTGAAGGGCGGACCTCTGGAAACACCATATATTTT. This translates into CASSEGRTSGNTIYF.

This rearrangement joins TRBV6-5 to TRBJ1-1; 8 bases fit TRBD1. The CDR3 totals 16 residues. CDR1 is MNHEY and CDR2 is SVGAGI in the germline V gene. Losses at the gene ends were 6 bases for V and 1 base for J; bases not matched to a gene: 10. Written as DNA, the CDR3 is TGTGCCAGCAGACACGCAGGGGGCGCTGGGAACACTGAAGCTTTCTTT. Amino acids: CASRHAGGAGNTEAFF.

This chain links TRBV6-6 with TRBJ2-5; 7 bases are a match to TRBD1. The DNA end is more similar to TRBJ2-1, so the J call may be wrong. The CDR3 contains 16 residues. The germline V gene encodes CDR1 MNHNY and CDR2 SVGAGI (reference sequence). This CDR3 is CASSYMSGTDQETQFF. The CDR3 region has the DNA TGTGCCAGCAGTTACATGTCAGGGACAGACCAAGAGACCCAGTTCTTC.

The chain links TRBV28 to TRBJ2-5, with D perhaps matching TRBD1 (5 bases). With the DNA end fitting TRBJ2-7 better, the J assignment may be wrong. Germline CDR1 and CDR2: MDHEN and SYDVKM. The CDR3 consists of 13 residues. The CDR3 nucleotides are TGTGCCAGCAGTTTCCCGACAGCCTACGAGCAGTACTTC. Residues: CASSFPTAYEQYF.

This rearrangement joins TRBV2 to TRBJ1-4; D remains ambiguous. V was clipped by 6 bases and J by 0 bases, with 14 bases between them. The CDR3 is 16 amino acids. Germline values: CDR1 SNHLY, CDR2 FYNNEI. The CDR3 bases are TGTGCCAGCAGGCGAATGACACTCGCAACTAATGAAAAACTGTTTTTT. Its translation: CASRRMTLATNEKLFF.